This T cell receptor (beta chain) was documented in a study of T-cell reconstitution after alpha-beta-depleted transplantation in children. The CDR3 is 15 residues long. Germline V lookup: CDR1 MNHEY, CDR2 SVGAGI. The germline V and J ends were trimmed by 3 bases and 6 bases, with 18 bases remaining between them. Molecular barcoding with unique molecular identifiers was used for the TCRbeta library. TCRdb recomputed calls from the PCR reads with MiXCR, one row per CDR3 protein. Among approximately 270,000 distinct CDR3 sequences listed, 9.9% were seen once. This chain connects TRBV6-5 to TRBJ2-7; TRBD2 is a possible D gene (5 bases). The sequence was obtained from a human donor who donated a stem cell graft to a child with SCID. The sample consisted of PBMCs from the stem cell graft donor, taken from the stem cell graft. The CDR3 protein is CASSYRSEGTLEQYF. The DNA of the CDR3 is TGTGCCAGCAGTTATCGATCAGAGGGCACACTCGAGCAGTACTTC.